The source of this T cell receptor beta chain is a study of cytomegalovirus exposure and HLA in healthy donors. The study's findings and limits: As a later analysis revealed, the rate of TCR association differed by HLA locus, with DRB1 most and HLA-C fewest. Investigators reported 150 to 200 TCR beta chains as tied to cytomegalovirus.

PCR amplification relied on 60 Vbeta primers (plus 13 Jbeta primers). This table comes from immunoSEQ multiplex PCR, and its TCRdb copy is limited to in-frame clones, with some not included. The sample records 180,000 or so clones, nearly 80% being singletons. On this clone itself: Antigen specificity is unknown.

This CDR3 contains 13 residues. The ends were cut back, 1 base at V and 1 base at J, with 5 bases in the middle. The germline V gene encodes CDR1 SGDLS and CDR2 YYNGEE. The rearrangement uses TRBV9 and TRBJ1-1; D is unclear. This clonotype was obtained from a man aged 50 to 60 in good health and CMV-seropositive. The source material was PBMCs. CDR3 region: CASSVSQNTEAFF. Here the CDR3 DNA reads TGTGCCAGCAGCGTATCCCAGAACACTGAAGCTTTCTTT.